These 32 T cell receptor beta chains were sequenced from one sample in a study of CD8+ T cells in alopecia areata. This sample's treatment: oral pan-JAK inhibitor, 5-10 mg twice daily. Reverse transcribed after extraction, RNA yielded cDNA as the sequencing template. Clones were read by immunoSEQ multiplex PCR, and TCRdb kept only the in-frame ones, dropping some. Of more than 140,000 clones listed, roughly nine tenths are singletons. The sequenced sample was CD8+ T cells sorted from blood, obtained at week 4, from a patient treated with tofacitinib. Receptor source: a human donor with alopecia areata.

The chain has TRBV6-4 and TRBJ1-1, with unresolved D. The CDR3 totals 13 residues. Between the trimmed V and J ends, which lost 0 bases and 4 bases, there was a span of 6 bases. CDR1 is MRHNA and CDR2 is SNTAGT in the germline V gene. CDR3 sequence reads: CASSDSMGTEAFF. The CDR3 region has the DNA TGTGCCAGCAGTGACTCGATGGGCACTGAAGCTTTCTTT.

The CDR3 coding sequence is TGTGCTAGTGGTTTGGACCCCCCTAACGAGCAGTACTTC. Protein: CASGLDPPNEQYF. The rearrangement links TRBV12-5 to TRBJ2-7; D gene ambiguous. Trimming removed 1 base from V and 5 bases from J, with 9 bases in between. Looked up from germline, CDR1 is LGHNT and CDR2 is FRNRAP. The CDR3 has 13 amino acids.

The chain links TRBV5-1 to TRBJ1-1; TRBD1 agrees at 7 bases. The CDR3 spans 15 residues. Per germline, CDR1 SGHRS and CDR2 YFSETQ. The trim removed 3 bases at V and 0 bases at J, leaving 5 bases unmatched. CDR3 sequence reads: CASSSPGQMNTEAFF. DNA for the CDR3: TGCGCCAGCAGCTCCCCGGGACAGATGAACACTGAAGCTTTCTTT.

A few counts support this clone. CDR3 nucleotides: TGTGCCACCAACCCCATAATCAATGAGCAGTTCTTC. Amino acids: CATNPIINEQFF. The chain couples TRBV6-1 to TRBJ2-1; D is uncertain. V lost 10 bases, J lost 6 bases, and 13 bases lay in between. Germline CDR1 is MNHNS and CDR2 is SASEGT. The CDR3 consists of 12 residues.

The rearrangement links TRBV7-9 to TRBJ2-7, with 11 bases matching TRBD2. Trimming took 4 bases from V and 6 from J; bases not matched to a gene: 5. Germline V gene lookup returns CDR1 SEHNR and CDR2 FQNEAQ (reference sequence). The CDR3 consists of 14 residues. Here the CDR3 reads CASSSLAGGREQYF. CDR3 bases: TGTGCCAGCAGCTCTCTAGCGGGAGGTCGCGAGCAGTACTTC.

The chain has TRBV27 and TRBJ2-2; D call uncertain. This CDR3 has 13 amino acids. Germline V gene lookup returns CDR1 MNHEY and CDR2 SMNVEV (reference sequence). Trimming left V 4 bases short and J 5 bases short, with 8 bases between. This CDR3 reads CASSYRLTGELFF. In DNA, the CDR3 is TGTGCCAGCAGTTATAGGTTGACCGGGGAGCTGTTTTTT.

CDR3 sequence reads: CASGRTGEYYEQYF. In DNA form, the CDR3 reads TGTGCCAGCGGAAGGACAGGGGAATACTACGAGCAGTACTTC. The rearrangement links TRBV27 to TRBJ2-7, with 9 positions matching TRBD1. This CDR3 has 14 residues. Germline V CDR1 and CDR2: MNHEY, SMNVEV (reference sequence). The V segment lost 8 bases and the J segment 3 bases; nucleotides outside the gene matches: 8.

This rearrangement joins TRBV11-2 to TRBJ1-1; D remains unclear. V was shortened by 1 base and J by 3 bases, with 6 bases between the two germline ends. This CDR3 has 13 residues. Germline lookup yields CDR1 SGHAT and CDR2 FQNNGV. CDR3 DNA: TGTGCCAGCAGCTTAGGCCGGTACACTGAAGCTTTCTTT. It encodes CASSLGRYTEAFF.

The rearrangement links TRBV6-1 to TRBJ1-1, with 10 nucleotides matching TRBD1. The CDR3 contains 15 residues. Per the germline V gene, CDR1 is MNHNS and CDR2 is SASEGT. V trimming: 4 bases; J trimming: 1 base; junction bases outside the gene matches: 3. CDR3 amino acids: CASSGDRGRNTEAFF. The CDR3, as DNA: TGTGCCAGCAGTGGGGACAGGGGAAGGAACACTGAAGCTTTCTTT.

The rearrangement joins TRBV6-5 to TRBJ2-5; D possibly corresponds to TRBD1 (5 bases). Germline lookup yields CDR1 MNHEY and CDR2 SVGAGI. The CDR3 covers 14 residues. V dropped 1 base and J dropped 3 bases, with 9 bases sitting between them. The CDR3 DNA sequence: TGTGCCAGCAGTTACTATGGACAAAAAGAGACCCAGTACTTC. It encodes CASSYYGQKETQYF.

This clone was detected only a few times. The chain employs TRBV2 and TRBJ2-5; D is uncertain. With 4 bases removed from V and 5 bases from J, the gap between germline ends came to 11 bases. This CDR3 has 13 amino acids. Germline V gene data show CDR1 as SNHLY and CDR2 as FYNNEI. This CDR3 reads CASSALGLETQYF. CDR3 sequence (DNA): TGTGCCAGCAGTGCATTGGGCTTGGAGACCCAGTACTTC.

This clone was detected once. J is TRBJ1-3 and V is TRBV29-1; D remains ambiguous. The germline V gene has CDR1 SQVTM and CDR2 ANQGSEA. The CDR3 extends over 13 amino acids. V was clipped by 4 bases and J by 4 bases, with 11 bases between them. CDR3 amino acids: CSVAPGLGNTIYF. For the CDR3, the DNA is TGCAGCGTTGCCCCCGGGCTGGGAAACACCATATATTTT.

This clone was seen only a few times. CDR3 in amino acids: CASSPLGQWHYEQYF. The CDR3 nucleotides are TGTGCCAGCAGTCCACTCGGACAGTGGCACTACGAGCAGTACTTC. The V call is TRBV27, the J call TRBJ2-7, with D perhaps matching TRBD1 (6 bases). The germline V gene encodes CDR1 MNHEY and CDR2 SMNVEV (reference sequence). This CDR3 spans 15 amino acids. Trimming left V 5 bases short and J 3 bases short, with 17 bases between.

This clone was detected once. The V gene is TRBV29-1, the J gene TRBJ2-7; D possibly matches TRBD1 or TRBD2 (5 bases each). Germline V lookup: CDR1 SQVTM, CDR2 ANQGSEA. CDR3 length: 13 amino acids. Trimming cost V 2 bases and J 3 bases, with 11 bases left between them. The chain's CDR3 is CSVERQGDYEQYF. The DNA for the CDR3 is TGCAGCGTTGAAAGGCAGGGAGACTACGAGCAGTACTTC.

The chain employs TRBV30 and TRBJ1-6; D is undetermined. This CDR3 is 13 amino acids long. The V end was cut by 3 bases, the J end by 10 bases, with 13 bases between. Germline loops: CDR1 GTSNPN, CDR2 SVGIG (reference sequence). The CDR3 sequence is CAWSIGGLSPLHF. The CDR3 DNA reads TGTGCCTGGAGCATCGGTGGTTTATCACCCCTCCACTTT. The variable domain in full, completed from reference TRBV30 and TRBJ1-6, reads SQTIHQWPATLVQPVGSPLSLECTVEGTSNPNLYWYRQAAGRGLQLLFYSVGIGQISSEVPQNLSASRPQDRQFILSSKKLLLSDSGFYLCAWSIGGLSPLHFGNGTRLTVT.

V and J are TRBV5-6 and TRBJ2-7, with 8 bases aligning to TRBD1. The length of the CDR3 is 14 residues. Trimming removed 4 bases from V and 4 bases from J; junction bases left unmatched: 7. The germline V gene encodes CDR1 SGHDT and CDR2 YYEEEE. The DNA of the CDR3 is TGTGCCAGCAGCCCCGGGACAGGCCTATACGAGCAGTACTTC. It encodes CASSPGTGLYEQYF. Full variable domain (missing parts from reference TRBV5-6 and TRBJ2-7): DAGVTQSPTHLIKTRGQQVTLRCSPKSGHDTVSWYQQALGQGPQFIFQYYEEEERQRGNFPDRFSGHQFPNYSSELNVNALLLGDSALYLCASSPGTGLYEQYFGPGTRLTVT.

Only one count was recorded for this clone. V usage is TRBV6-5 and J usage is TRBJ2-5; 10 nucleotides agree with TRBD1. J lost 4 bases, V lost 5 bases, and 4 bases had no gene match. Germline V lookup: CDR1 MNHEY, CDR2 SVGAGI. The CDR3 spans 14 residues. CDR3 sequence reads: CASSRTGGRETQYF. In DNA, the CDR3 is TGTGCCAGCAGTCGGACAGGGGGAAGAGAGACCCAGTACTTC.

This rearrangement joins TRBV4-2 to TRBJ2-1; D is perhaps TRBD1 or TRBD2 (5 bases each). V lost 0 bases and J 4 bases, leaving 16 bases between the germline ends. The V gene's germline CDR1 is LGHNA and CDR2 YNFKEQ. This CDR3 has 17 amino acids. CDR3 region: CASSQDPTGRSYNEQFF. CDR3 DNA: TGTGCCAGCAGCCAAGATCCGACGGGGCGATCATACAATGAGCAGTTCTTC.

The DNA for the CDR3 is TGTGCCAGCAGTTGGACAGGGGATCAGGAGCAGTACTTC. Translated: CASSWTGDQEQYF. This sequence joins TRBV27 and TRBJ2-7, with TRBD1 matching 9 bases. The length of the CDR3 is 13 residues. The V gene end was trimmed by 4 bases and the J gene end by 7 bases; junction bases not matched to a gene: 5. Germline V lookup: CDR1 MNHEY, CDR2 SMNVEV (reference sequence).

This clone was seen once. The chain links TRBV5-4 to TRBJ2-2; D remains ambiguous. The V gene lost 2 bases and the J gene lost 7 bases, with 9 bases spanning the gap. The CDR3 is 13 amino acids. Per the germline V gene, CDR1 is SGHNT and CDR2 is YYREEE (reference sequence). CDR3 coding DNA: TGTGCCAGCAGCTTCGGTTCCGGCGGGGAGCTGTTTTTT. Translation gives CASSFGSGGELFF. The whole variable domain, remainder taken from reference TRBV5-4 and TRBJ2-2, is ETGVTQSPTHLIKTRGQQVTLRCSSQSGHNTVSWYQQALGQGPQFIFQYYREEENGRGNFPPRFSGLQFPNYSSELNVNALELDDSALYLCASSFGSGGELFFGEGSRLTVL.

The CDR3 sequence is CSTIRLGTDTQYF. CDR3 bases: TGCAGCACGATACGGCTAGGCACAGATACGCAGTATTTT. The V call is TRBV29-1, the J call TRBJ2-3; no clear D. In germline, CDR1 is SQVTM, CDR2 ANQGSEA. V lost 8 bases, J lost 1 base, and 13 bases lay in between. CDR3 length: 13 amino acids.

The V gene is TRBV7-9, the J gene TRBJ2-1; D might be TRBD1 (5 bases). The germline V and J ends were trimmed by 3 bases and 9 bases, with 9 bases remaining between them. Germline V lookup: CDR1 SEHNR, CDR2 FQNEAQ (reference sequence). The CDR3 loop spans 12 amino acids. The CDR3 DNA follows: TGTGCCAGCAGCTTGCAGGGCAGTGAGCAGTTCTTC. Protein sequence: CASSLQGSEQFF.

CDR3 residues: CASSALQRGVGELFF. CDR3 bases: TGTGCCAGCAGCGCCTTACAGAGGGGAGTCGGGGAGCTGTTTTTT. V and J are TRBV9 and TRBJ2-2; D is possibly TRBD1 or TRBD2 (5 bases each). Trimming left V 3 bases short and J 7 bases short, with 16 bases between. The CDR3 covers 15 residues. Germline V gives CDR1 SGDLS, CDR2 YYNGEE.

The chain carries TRBV7-2 and TRBJ2-1; D is unresolved. The CDR3 length is 17 residues. V was pared by 1 base and J by 0 bases, with 13 bases between. The germline gives CDR1 SGHTA, CDR2 FQGNSA. CDR3 loop: CASSLGETFSSYNEQFF. CDR3 DNA: TGTGCCAGCAGCTTAGGAGAGACGTTTAGCTCCTACAATGAGCAGTTCTTC.

The chain is built from TRBV18 and TRBJ1-1; TRBD1 might be the D (5 bases). The CDR3 totals 15 residues. Trimming removed 3 bases at V and 1 base at J, with 12 bases between. Germline lookup yields CDR1 KGHSH and CDR2 LQKENI. The CDR3 spells CASSPSGPTNTEAFF. In DNA, the CDR3 is TGTGCCAGCTCACCGTCAGGGCCGACGAACACTGAAGCTTTCTTT.

The chain joins TRBV9 to TRBJ2-7, with TRBD2 as a possible D gene (5 bases). The germline V and J ends were trimmed by 3 bases and 6 bases, with 19 bases remaining between them. Germline CDR1 and CDR2: SGDLS and YYNGEE. This CDR3 is 15 amino acids long. CDR3 residues: CASSGPAGPGSEQYF. The CDR3 DNA reads TGTGCCAGCAGCGGCCCCGCGGGCCCCGGGTCCGAGCAGTACTTC.

CDR3: CASSSQGAHNEQFF. The CDR3 nucleotides read TGTGCCAGCAGTTCACAGGGGGCCCACAATGAGCAGTTCTTC. The gene calls are TRBV6-5 and TRBJ2-1, with 9 positions matching TRBD1. The germline CDR1 and CDR2 sequences are MNHEY and SVGAGI. The junction had 3 bases not matched to a gene; V was cut back by 4 bases and J by 5 bases. The CDR3 runs to 14 residues.

The chain joins TRBV7-9 to TRBJ2-2, with D perhaps TRBD1 (6 bases). V lost 4 bases and J lost 7, with 10 bases in between. Looked up from germline, CDR1 is SEHNR and CDR2 is FQNEAQ (reference sequence). CDR3 size: 13 residues. The CDR3 reads CASSSQGSGELFF. In DNA, the CDR3 is TGTGCCAGCAGCTCCCAGGGGAGCGGGGAGCTGTTTTTT.

The V and J genes are TRBV7-9 and TRBJ2-6; 9 bases align to TRBD1. The V and J ends lost 4 bases and 1 base, in that order; junction bases with no gene match: 2. CDR1 is SEHNR and CDR2 is FQNEAQ in the germline V gene (reference sequence). This CDR3 has 16 amino acids. The DNA for the CDR3 is TGTGCCAGCAGCTCGACAGGGGGTTCTGGGGCCAACGTCCTGACTTTC. Translation: CASSSTGGSGANVLTF.

The V gene is TRBV13, the J gene TRBJ2-3; D gene unclear. V gave up 0 bases and J gave up 4 bases, with 11 bases separating them. Germline lookup yields CDR1 PRHDT and CDR2 FYEKMQ (reference sequence). CDR3 size: 15 residues. The CDR3 coding sequence is TGTGCCAGCAGCTTAGGCCGGTTCTTCCCAGATACGCAGTATTTT. It specifies CASSLGRFFPDTQYF.

The chain employs TRBV30 and TRBJ2-7; 8 bases fit TRBD1. This CDR3 contains 15 residues. J gave up 0 bases and V 3 bases, and 7 bases lay outside the gene matches. The germline gives CDR1 GTSNPN, CDR2 SVGIG (reference sequence). In nucleotides, the CDR3 is TGTGCCTGGAGCGCATTGGACAGGGACTCCTACGAGCAGTACTTC. As protein: CAWSALDRDSYEQYF.

This clone has only a few counts. V usage is TRBV28 and J usage is TRBJ2-7; 8 nucleotides agree with TRBD1. V was clipped by 4 bases and J by 1 base; unmatched bases: 6. Germline values: CDR1 MDHEN, CDR2 SYDVKM. The length of the CDR3 is 15 residues. The CDR3 DNA reads as TGTGCCAGCAGTTCTCTGGACAGGGCGTCCTACGAGCAGTACTTC. Translation: CASSSLDRASYEQYF.